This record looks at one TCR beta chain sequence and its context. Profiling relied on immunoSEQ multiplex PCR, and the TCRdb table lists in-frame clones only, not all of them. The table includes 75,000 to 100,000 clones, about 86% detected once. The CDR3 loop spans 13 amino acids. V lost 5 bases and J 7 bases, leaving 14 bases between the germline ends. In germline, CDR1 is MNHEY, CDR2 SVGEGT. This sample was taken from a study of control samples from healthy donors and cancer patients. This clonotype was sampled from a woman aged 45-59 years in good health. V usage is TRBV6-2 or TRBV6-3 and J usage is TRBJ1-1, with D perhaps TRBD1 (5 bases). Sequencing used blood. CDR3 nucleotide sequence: TGTGCCAGCAGTGTTCGAGGGGTGAGTGAAGCTTTCTTT. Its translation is CASSVRGVSEAFF.